Below, one TCR beta chain is given with its context. The CDR3 totals 15 residues. Trimming took 9 bases from V and 0 from J, leaving 17 bases between them. Per the germline V gene, CDR1 is KGHDR and CDR2 is SFDVKD. Authors' data handling: Reference gene primer amplification yielded estimated nucleated cell counts. Generated by immunoSEQ multiplex PCR, the TCRdb table keeps only in-frame clones and is missing some. V, J and clone size derive from that table, while D and trimming were established from the DNA sequence. This sample has some 50,000 clones, with 60% to 85% found just once. This specimen comes from a study of blood T cell repertoires in COVID-19. Study summary: The study drew acute and convalescent COVID-19 samples from the United States, Italy and Spain. Nucleic acid was either cDNA or gDNA, and it came from T cells, B-cell-depleted T cells, or PBMCs.

The clonotype originates from a human donor in a cohort sampled during active COVID-19. The V call is TRBV24-1, the J call TRBJ2-7; perhaps TRBD1 as D (6 bases). The material sequenced was peripheral blood. CDR3 residues: CATPIDRSSSYEQYF. The CDR3 nucleotides read TGTGCCACCCCTATCGACAGGTCGAGCTCCTACGAGCAGTACTTC.